Described below is a single T cell receptor (beta chain) sequence and its context. Original methodology: Nucleated cell number was recorded as an estimate derived from reference gene primer amplification. The table came from immunoSEQ multiplex PCR; TCRdb's copy has only in-frame clones and leaves some out. V and J calls and clone size are those listed in that table; D and trimming were worked out from the DNA. This table has more than 95,000 clones, 69% appearing once. This entry is derived from a study of blood T cell repertoires in COVID-19. Study details: The study drew acute and convalescent COVID-19 samples from the United States, Italy and Spain. From T cells, B-cell-depleted T cells, or PBMCs came the material, which was cDNA or gDNA.

Germline-derived CDR1 and CDR2 are LNHDA and SQIVND (reference sequence). CDR3 length: 15 amino acids. Trimming cost V 6 bases and J 7 bases, with 21 bases left between them. The rearrangement links TRBV19 to TRBJ1-1, with D perhaps TRBD1 (5 bases). Source material: peripheral blood. This receptor was obtained from a woman between 70 and 85 years old with acute or convalescent COVID-19. CDR3 protein: CASRTVGGRGGEAFF. In DNA form, the CDR3 reads TGTGCCAGTAGGACAGTCGGCGGGAGGGGTGGTGAAGCTTTCTTT.